Listed below are T cell receptor beta chains from one sample, sequenced in a study of immune cell composition in non-small cell lung cancer. Sequencing used immunoSEQ multiplex PCR; TCRdb keeps in-frame clones, though not all of them. Of about 6,600 clones in the sample, 82% were seen once. Sequencing input: non-adjacent lung tissue. The receptors derive from a human donor with non-small cell lung cancer. CDR3s include the opening cysteine and the closing phenylalanine or tryptophan. A D gene is named only where the DNA matches it firmly. Clone size is given for some rows only: seen once, a few or many times, or a class if the clone is expanded.

J: TRBJ2-1; V: TRBV6-1; size: -; D: -; DNA: TGTGCCAGCAGTGACGCGAATGAGCAGTTCTTC; CDR3: CASSDANEQFF
J: TRBJ2-3; V: TRBV30; size: -; D: TRBD1; DNA: TGTGCCTGGGACAGGGGGGCTAGAGATACGCAGTATTTT; CDR3: CAWDRGARDTQYF
J: TRBJ1-1; V: TRBV5-5; size: -; D: -; DNA: TGTGCCAGCAGCCTGGGACTCCCAAACTCGAACACTGAAGCTTTCTTT; CDR3: CASSLGLPNSNTEAFF
J: TRBJ2-1; V: TRBV5-8; size: -; D: -; DNA: TGTGCCAGCAGCTTGGTGGGAGTCTTC; CDR3: CASSLVGVF
J: TRBJ1-1; V: TRBV9; size: -; D: -; DNA: TGTGCCAGCAGCGTAGGTTCCGGGACTGAAGCTTTCTTT; CDR3: CASSVGSGTEAFF
J: TRBJ2-2; V: TRBV18; size: -; D: -; DNA: TGTGCCAGCTCACCACCGGAGGGGCGGGGCACCGGGGAGCTGTTTTTT; CDR3: CASSPPEGRGTGELFF
J: TRBJ1-1; V: TRBV28; size: -; D: -; DNA: TGTGCCAGCAGTTTATCTGGTGGGGACTTGGCTTTCTTT; CDR3: CASSLSGGDLAFF
J: TRBJ2-1; V: TRBV18; size: -; D: TRBD2; DNA: TGTGCCACCACCGGGACTAGCGGGAGTGTGGGGCAGTTCTTC; CDR3: CATTGTSGSVGQFF
J: TRBJ2-5; V: TRBV6-5; size: -; D: -; DNA: TGTGCCAGCAGTTACTGGTTACAGGCGGAACAAGAGATCCAGTACTTC; CDR3: CASSYWLQAEQEIQYF
J: TRBJ2-7; V: TRBV11-2; size: -; D: -; DNA: TGTGCCAGCAGCTTTGGCGGAACCTACGAGCAGTACTTC; CDR3: CASSFGGTYEQYF
J: TRBJ2-7; V: TRBV18; size: -; D: TRBD2; DNA: TGTGCCAGCTCTGGGACTAGCGGGACCTACGAGCAGTACTTC; CDR3: CASSGTSGTYEQYF
J: TRBJ1-5; V: TRBV2; size: -; D: -; DNA: TGTGCCAGCAGTGGGGGCAGGCTCAATCAGCCCCAGCATTTT; CDR3: CASSGGRLNQPQHF
J: TRBJ2-7; V: TRBV2; size: -; D: -; DNA: TGTGCCAGCAGTGACGGGTACGAGCAGTACTTC; CDR3: CASSDGYEQYF
J: TRBJ1-2; V: TRBV4-1; size: -; D: TRBD1; DNA: TGCGCCAGCAGCCAAGGGACAGGGGACTACTATGGCTACACCTTC; CDR3: CASSQGTGDYYGYTF
J: TRBJ2-1; V: TRBV5-1; size: once; D: TRBD1; DNA: TGCGCCAGCAGCTTTCGACCGGGACAGCCCTACAATGAGCAGTTCTTC; CDR3: CASSFRPGQPYNEQFF
J: TRBJ2-3; V: TRBV11-2; size: -; D: TRBD1; DNA: TGTGCCAGCAGCTTCACCGGGACAGCAACAGATACGCAGTATTTT; CDR3: CASSFTGTATDTQYF
J: TRBJ1-1; V: TRBV7-6; size: -; D: -; DNA: TGTGCCAGCAGCTACGGAGGGACCAGGGCTGAAGCTTTCTTT; CDR3: CASSYGGTRAEAFF
J: TRBJ1-1; V: TRBV11-2; size: -; D: -; DNA: TGTGCCAGCAGCTTAGCCTACGGGGGGGGAGGGAGCACTGAAGCTTTCTTT; CDR3: CASSLAYGGGGSTEAFF
J: TRBJ2-3; V: TRBV29-1; size: -; D: TRBD2; DNA: TGCAGCGTTGAACGGGGGGTGGGGGCAGATACGCAGTATTTT; CDR3: CSVERGVGADTQYF
J: TRBJ2-5; V: TRBV27; size: -; D: TRBD1; DNA: TGTGCCAGCAGTTCGGGACAGAAAGAGACCCAGTACTTC; CDR3: CASSSGQKETQYF
J: TRBJ2-5; V: TRBV19; size: once; D: -; DNA: TGTGCCAGTAGCCACGGAGGGGGGGCGCGGGAGACCCAGTACTTC; CDR3: CASSHGGGARETQYF
J: TRBJ2-1; V: TRBV7-3; size: -; D: TRBD2; DNA: TGTGCCAGCAGCTTGAGCGGGGCTCGGAATGAGCAGTTCTTC; CDR3: CASSLSGARNEQFF
J: TRBJ2-3; V: TRBV9; size: -; D: TRBD2; DNA: TGTGCCAGCAGCGCCGGGGGGGGACCAGATACGCAGTATTTT; CDR3: CASSAGGGPDTQYF
J: TRBJ2-7; V: TRBV7-6; size: -; D: -; DNA: TGTGCCAGCAGCGCAGGGGGGTACGAGCAGTACTTC; CDR3: CASSAGGYEQYF
J: TRBJ1-1; V: TRBV6-6; size: -; D: -; DNA: TGTGCCAGCAGTTTCGTAAACACTGAAGCTTTCTTT; CDR3: CASSFVNTEAFF
J: TRBJ2-6; V: TRBV28; size: -; D: TRBD1; DNA: TGTGCCAGCAAATCGGGACAGGGGGCTCCTGGGGCCAACGTCCTGACTTTC; CDR3: CASKSGQGAPGANVLTF
J: TRBJ1-1; V: TRBV5-1; size: -; D: -; DNA: TGCGCCAGCAGAGAGGGAGGCACTGAAGCTTTCTTT; CDR3: CASREGGTEAFF
J: TRBJ2-5; V: TRBV25-1; size: -; D: TRBD2; DNA: TGTGCCAGCAGTCCGACTAGCGGAAAGGAGACCCAGTACTTC; CDR3: CASSPTSGKETQYF
J: TRBJ1-2; V: TRBV28; size: once; D: -; DNA: TGTGCCAGCAGTTTTAGTCCCAGGGACTACACCTTC; CDR3: CASSFSPRDYTF
J: TRBJ1-1; V: TRBV5-6; size: -; D: -; DNA: TGTGCCAGCAGCTGGAGAAAAACTGAAGCTTTCTTT; CDR3: CASSWRKTEAFF
J: TRBJ1-2; V: TRBV25-1; size: -; D: -; DNA: TGTGCCAGCAGTGAATCGGGGTCGGACAGCCGGTATATCGGCTACACCTTC; CDR3: CASSESGSDSRYIGYTF
J: TRBJ2-5; V: TRBV7-2; size: -; D: TRBD2; DNA: TGTGCCAGCAGCTTACGGACTAGTTCCGGCGAGACCCAGTACTTC; CDR3: CASSLRTSSGETQYF
J: TRBJ2-1; V: TRBV7-3; size: -; D: TRBD2; DNA: TGTGCCAGCAGCCCCGGGACTAGCGGCAATGAGCAGTTCTTC; CDR3: CASSPGTSGNEQFF
J: TRBJ2-3; V: TRBV7-2; size: -; D: TRBD2; DNA: TGTGCCAGCAGCTTATCTAGCGGGATGAGCACAGATACGCAGTATTTT; CDR3: CASSLSSGMSTDTQYF
J: TRBJ2-5; V: TRBV27; size: -; D: TRBD1; DNA: TGTGCCAGCAGTTTCGACAGGGGGCTAGGGACCCAGTACTTC; CDR3: CASSFDRGLGTQYF
J: TRBJ2-7; V: TRBV28; size: once; D: -; DNA: TGTGCCAGCAGCGCCGGGACACCGAGGCAGTACTTC; CDR3: CASSAGTPRQYF